These 19 T cell receptor beta chains were sequenced from one sample in a study of PD-1 blockade in classical Hodgkin lymphoma. Each patient's relapse followed autologous stem cell transplantation, and brentuximab vedotin exposure varied. Assay: immunoSEQ multiplex PCR; the TCRdb copy retains only in-frame clones and omits some. Altogether about 20,000 clones are present, less than 85% being singletons, with the ten largest covering 6.3%. The source was peripheral blood mononuclear cells (PBMCs), collected at baseline. These receptors originate from a human donor with classical Hodgkin lymphoma.

V gene TRBV4-3 combines with J gene TRBJ2-3, with TRBD2 matching over 8 bases. V shed 3 bases, J shed 0 bases, and the junction held 8 bases outside the gene matches. Germline V gives CDR1 LGHNA, CDR2 YSLEER. The CDR3 length is 17 residues. CDR3 DNA: TGCGCCAGCAGCCAGGAGCTAAGCGGGAGTAGCACAGATACGCAGTATTTT. It yields the protein CASSQELSGSSTDTQYF.

The gene calls are TRBV7-6 and TRBJ2-7; D remains unclear. The ends were cut back, 1 base at V and 0 bases at J, with 7 bases in the middle. Germline V gene sequence: CDR1 SGHVS, CDR2 FNYEAQ. The CDR3 contains 14 residues. The CDR3 nucleotides read TGTGCCAGCAGCTTAGGGGTCGGCTCCTACGAGCAGTACTTC. It is translated as CASSLGVGSYEQYF.

The V and J genes are TRBV2 and TRBJ1-6; D uncertain. V was trimmed by 7 bases and J by 7 bases, leaving 20 bases between them. Germline V gene data show CDR1 as SNHLY and CDR2 as FYNNEI. This CDR3 comprises 16 residues. As DNA, the CDR3 is TGTGCCAGCACCTTCGTACAGCGAGCAGCGAATTCACCCCTCCACTTT. Protein: CASTFVQRAANSPLHF.

The sample holds one count of this clone. The chain carries TRBV6-1 and TRBJ2-7; 10 bases fit TRBD1. CDR3 length equals 15 residues. Trimming cost V 1 base and J 0 bases; bases outside gene matches: 0. Germline V gene data show CDR1 as MNHNS and CDR2 as SASEGT. This CDR3 reads CASSEGTGGSYEQYF. The CDR3 DNA sequence: TGTGCCAGCAGTGAAGGGACAGGGGGCTCCTACGAGCAGTACTTC.

This clone was counted only a few times. The V call is TRBV6-6, the J call TRBJ1-1; D ambiguous. CDR3 length: 15 amino acids. The V gene lost 0 bases and the J gene lost 1 base, with 9 bases spanning the gap. Per germline, CDR1 MNHNY and CDR2 SVGAGI (reference sequence). This CDR3 is CASSYSTEGNTEAFF. Written as DNA, the CDR3 is TGTGCCAGCAGTTACTCGACGGAGGGGAACACTGAAGCTTTCTTT.

The rearrangement joins TRBV4-2 to TRBJ2-5; D unclear. Germline V gene data show CDR1 as LGHNA and CDR2 as YNFKEQ. The CDR3 has 16 amino acids. Trimming removed 0 bases at V and 5 bases at J, with 16 bases between. CDR3 nucleotide sequence: TGTGCCAGCAGCCAAGAAGCGCCGGCAATAGAGGAGACCCAGTACTTC. This translates into CASSQEAPAIEETQYF.

The V call is TRBV6-1, the J call TRBJ1-6; D is perhaps TRBD1 (5 bases). Germline V gene data show CDR1 as MNHNS and CDR2 as SASEGT. Trimming stripped 6 bases from V and 8 bases from J, with 17 bases between. The length of the CDR3 is 15 residues. CDR3 in DNA: TGTGCCAGCAGGCGCCGGGACCGCCGACATTCACCCCTCCACTTT. Translating gives CASRRRDRRHSPLHF.

The chain combines TRBV9 with TRBJ1-1; no reliable D call. This CDR3 region has 14 residues. The V end lost 1 base, the J end lost 5 bases, and 12 bases lay between the germline ends. Per the germline V gene, CDR1 is SGDLS and CDR2 is YYNGEE. The CDR3 nucleotides are TGTGCCAGCAGCGTAAGGCAGGAGGTTACTGAAGCTTTCTTT. Its protein is CASSVRQEVTEAFF.

CDR3 nucleotides: TGTGCCAGCACGGGACAGGGGGGGGGAGGCTACACCTTC. It specifies CASTGQGGGGYTF. J is TRBJ1-2 and V is TRBV6-1, with 11 positions matching TRBD1. The CDR3 spans 13 residues. Per the germline V gene, CDR1 is MNHNS and CDR2 is SASEGT. Losses at the gene ends were 7 bases for V and 8 bases for J; bases not matched to a gene: 6.

This rearrangement joins TRBV27 to TRBJ2-7, with 9 bases lining up with TRBD1. Trimming removed 2 bases from V and 13 bases from J; junction bases left unmatched: 3. Germline V gene lookup returns CDR1 MNHEY and CDR2 SMNVEV (reference sequence). This CDR3 has 11 amino acids. CDR3 bases: TGTGCCAGCAGTTTAGGGACAGGGTTTTACTTC. As protein: CASSLGTGFYF.

The J gene is TRBJ2-2, the V gene TRBV6-4; D might be TRBD1 or TRBD2, each matching 5 bases. Deletions cut 2 bases from V and 4 bases from J, with 8 bases between. The CDR3 length is 14 residues. CDR1 is MRHNA, CDR2 SNTAGT, per germline. For the CDR3, the DNA is TGTGCCAGCAGTGACGGGGGTGGCACCGGGGAGCTGTTTTTT. Translating gives CASSDGGGTGELFF.

V gene TRBV30 combines with J gene TRBJ1-2; D not certain. Trimming took 2 bases from V and 4 from J, leaving 11 bases between them. Germline V CDR1 and CDR2: GTSNPN, SVGIG (reference sequence). This CDR3 has 13 residues. The CDR3 nucleotides read TGTGCCTGGAGTTCGTCGGTCGGCTATGGCTACACCTTC. Translated: CAWSSSVGYGYTF.

CDR3 region: CATKLEGLAYHEQFF. The CDR3 nucleotides are TGTGCCACCAAGCTGGAGGGACTAGCATACCATGAGCAGTTCTTC. V gene TRBV2 combines with J gene TRBJ2-1; 9 positions agree with TRBD2. This CDR3 comprises 15 residues. The V and J ends lost 10 bases and 8 bases, in that order; junction bases with no gene match: 15. Germline V CDR1 and CDR2: SNHLY, FYNNEI.

This sequence joins TRBV6-1 and TRBJ1-5; D is unclear. Germline V gene data show CDR1 as MNHNS and CDR2 as SASEGT. With 10 bases removed from V and 4 bases from J, the gap between germline ends came to 8 bases. The CDR3 has 11 amino acids. CDR3: CATYENQPQHF. The CDR3 DNA follows: TGTGCCACCTATGAGAATCAGCCCCAGCATTTT.

The V gene is TRBV28, the J gene TRBJ2-2; D call uncertain. The CDR3 runs 13 residues. Germline V gene lookup returns CDR1 MDHEN and CDR2 SYDVKM. Deletions cut 6 bases from V and 4 bases from J, with 9 bases between. The CDR3 nucleotides read TGTGCCAGCAGCCACGAGAGCACCGGGGAGCTGTTTTTT. Its protein product is CASSHESTGELFF.

This chain uses TRBV7-2 with TRBJ2-5; 9 nucleotides align to TRBD1. With 4 bases clipped from V and 2 bases from J, the junction kept 2 bases outside the gene matches. Germline CDR1 is SGHTA and CDR2 is FQGNSA. The CDR3 length is 14 residues. The CDR3 region is CASSYRGPQETQYF. The CDR3 bases are TGTGCCAGCAGCTACAGGGGGCCTCAAGAGACCCAGTACTTC. The complete variable domain, with remaining parts taken from reference TRBV7-2 and TRBJ2-5, reads GAGVSQSPSNKVTEKGKDVELRCDPISGHTALYWYRQSLGQGLEFLIYFQGNSAPDKSGLPSDRFSAERTGGSVSTLTIQRTQQEDSAVYLCASSYRGPQETQYFGPGTRLLVL.

The gene calls are TRBV4-2 and TRBJ2-2; possible D gene TRBD2, 6 bases. Germline CDR1 reads LGHNA; CDR2 reads YNFKEQ. Trimming left V 3 bases short and J 4 bases short, with 12 bases between. The CDR3 sequence is 15 residues long. CDR3 loop: CASSHRDSGTGELFF. Written as DNA, the CDR3 is TGTGCCAGCAGCCACCGGGACTCGGGCACCGGGGAGCTGTTTTTT.

This chain joins TRBV7-9 and TRBJ2-7; tentative D call: TRBD1 (8 bases). In germline, CDR1 is SEHNR, CDR2 FQNEAQ (reference sequence). This CDR3 comprises 13 residues. The V end lost 8 bases, the J end lost 3 bases, and 14 bases lay between the germline ends. CDR3 in DNA: TGTGCCAGCGGCACAGGGGGGGGCTACGAGCAGTACTTC. Protein: CASGTGGGYEQYF.

In its sample, this clone ranks as large. The chain recombines TRBV7-8 with TRBJ1-2, with D maybe TRBD1 (5 bases). The CDR3 is made up of 14 amino acids. Germline loops: CDR1 SGHVS, CDR2 FQNEAQ. The V end was cut by 3 bases, the J end by 6 bases, with 14 bases between. The CDR3 protein is CASSLNGGIDGYTF. CDR3 sequence (DNA): TGTGCCAGCAGCTTGAACGGGGGGATAGATGGCTACACCTTC.